This T cell receptor beta chain comes out of a study of CD8 T cells in Susac syndrome. Random hexamers primed reverse transcription of about 0.45 to 1 ug RNA. Using its own MiXCR run on the immunoSEQ multiplex PCR reads, TCRdb lists one record per CDR3 protein. Of under 200,000 distinct CDR3 sequences in the sample, approximately 96% are singletons; the top ten hold roughly 0.13%. This clonotype was found once. This CDR3 is built from 15 residues. Germline loops: CDR1 MNHNY, CDR2 SVGAGI (reference sequence). V was clipped by 6 bases and J by 4 bases; unmatched bases: 7. V and J are TRBV6-6 and TRBJ2-3; TRBD1 matches at 10 bases. Sequenced: CD4+ T cells from PBMCs. This TCR derives from a human donor in good health. The CDR3 nucleotides read TGTGCCAGCAGCGACCGGGACAGGGGACCAGATACGCAGTATTTT. Translated, it gives CASSDRDRGPDTQYF.